The entry that follows covers one T cell receptor (beta chain) sequence. Losses at the gene ends were 6 bases for V and 6 bases for J; bases not matched to a gene: 4. Germline V gives CDR1 SGHRS, CDR2 YFSETQ. The CDR3 is 14 amino acids. This sample is drawn from a study of control samples from healthy donors and cancer patients. Using immunoSEQ multiplex PCR, the repertoire was profiled, and TCRdb retains in-frame clones only, with some absent. The data hold 75,000 to 100,000 clones, with 89% observed a single time. This chain connects TRBV5-1 to TRBJ2-5, with 14 bases aligning to TRBD2. The source of this sequence is a man in his fifties in good health. The sequencing input was blood. As DNA, the CDR3 is TGCGCCAGCACCGGGACTAGCGGGGGACAGACCCAGTACTTC. Translated, it gives CASTGTSGGQTQYF.